This T cell receptor (beta chain) originates from a study of patients and donors after allogeneic stem cell transplantation. Germline assignment: CDR1 DFQATT and CDR2 SNEGSKA (reference sequence). V shed 0 bases and J 5 bases; nucleotides not matched to a gene: 12. CDR3 length equals 19 residues. TCRdb redid the calling of the RT-PCR reads with MiXCR, one entry per CDR3 protein. The data hold roughly 940,000 distinct CDR3 sequences, with roughly 18% observed a single time. This clonotype was seen more than once but under ten times. The sequence came from a human donor who was either an allogeneic HSCT recipient or a stem cell or donor lymphocyte infusion donor (not recorded which). It is not recorded whose cells these are; they may come from a transplant donor. V usage is TRBV20-1 and J usage is TRBJ2-2, with TRBD2 matching 13 bases. Specimen: blood, either unsorted or a sorted T cell fraction (not recorded which). The CDR3 region is CSARDHWTSGGQYTGELFF. In DNA, the CDR3 is TGCAGTGCTAGAGATCACTGGACTAGCGGGGGCCAATATACCGGGGAGCTGTTTTTT.